A single sample is the source of the 30 T cell receptor beta chains below, sequenced in a study of CD8 T cell repertoires and HIV-1 epitope variants. The data were produced by immunoSEQ multiplex PCR, yet TCRdb's version contains in-frame clones alone and is incomplete. There are about 5,300 clones in the sample; about 60% occur only once, and around two fifths lies in the top ten. Antigens for these TCRs are unknown. The sample comprised cultured CD8+ T cells derived from PBMCs. The receptor source for this set is a male donor with HIV.

V usage is TRBV19 and J usage is TRBJ2-3; 14 bases agree with TRBD2. Trimming at V came to 5 bases and at J to 5 bases, leaving 12 bases not matched to a gene. Germline values: CDR1 LNHDA, CDR2 SQIVND (reference sequence). The CDR3 extends over 18 amino acids. CDR3 loop: CASSPRTSGRFDGDTQYF. DNA for the CDR3: TGTGCCAGTAGTCCCCGGACTAGCGGGAGGTTCGATGGAGATACGCAGTATTTT.

This clone was found a few times. V is TRBV5-6 and J is TRBJ1-1; no definite D call. The CDR3 spans 14 residues. Germline CDR1 and CDR2: SGHDT and YYEEEE. Trimming removed 0 bases at V and 4 bases at J, with 10 bases between. DNA for the CDR3: TGTGCCAGCAGCTTGGTGGAGGAGGGCACTGAAGCTTTCTTT. Its translation is CASSLVEEGTEAFF.

The chain has TRBV5-1 and TRBJ1-5, with a possible D match to TRBD1 (6 bases). V shed 3 bases and J shed 1 base, with 14 bases lying between them. Looked up from germline, CDR1 is SGHRS and CDR2 is YFSETQ. This CDR3 is 16 amino acids long. The CDR3 protein is CASSWGPSGSNQPQHF. The CDR3 DNA sequence: TGCGCCAGCAGCTGGGGGCCCAGCGGGAGCAATCAGCCCCAGCATTTT.

The chain couples TRBV10-3 to TRBJ2-1; D is ambiguous. The V end lost 6 bases, the J end lost 4 bases, and 19 bases lay between the germline ends. This CDR3 is built from 16 residues. Looked up from germline, CDR1 is ENHRY and CDR2 is SYGVKD. The CDR3 loop reads CAIRSSADADYNEQFF. The CDR3 region has the DNA TGTGCCATCAGGTCCAGTGCAGACGCCGATTACAATGAGCAGTTCTTC.

The chain links TRBV21-1 to TRBJ1-2; the table's D call, TRBD1, has no DNA check behind it. TRBV21-1 is deemed a pseudogene. This CDR3 region has 17 residues. This chain's CDR3 is CASSKDGCGQGSYGYTF. The CDR3 coding sequence is TGTGCCAGCAGCAAAGATGGGTGTGGACAGGGTAGCTATGGCTACACCTTC.

Within the sample, this clone is medium-sized. The V call is TRBV6-5, the J call TRBJ2-1, with 10 bases aligning to TRBD2. V was pared by 0 bases and J by 5 bases, with 4 bases of the junction left unmatched. The CDR3 totals 16 residues. CDR1 and CDR2 from the germline V gene are MNHEY and SVGAGI. This CDR3 reads CASSYSPSGSHNEQFF. The CDR3 DNA sequence: TGTGCCAGCAGTTACTCTCCTAGCGGGAGCCACAATGAGCAGTTCTTC.

The chain's CDR3 is CASSSKDWQQETQYF. The CDR3 region has the DNA TGTGCCAGCAGTTCAAAAGACTGGCAGCAAGAGACCCAGTACTTC. This chain joins TRBV28 and TRBJ2-5, with D unclear. Germline CDR1 reads MDHEN; CDR2 reads SYDVKM. CDR3 length: 15 amino acids. The ends were cut back, 4 bases at V and 2 bases at J, with 14 bases in the middle.

This chain links TRBV27 with TRBJ1-1; a possible D gene is TRBD1 (5 bases). V was pared by 5 bases and J by 5 bases, with 9 bases between. CDR3 size: 12 residues. Germline values: CDR1 MNHEY, CDR2 SMNVEV (reference sequence). As DNA, the CDR3 is TGTGCCAGCAGTCCTGGGGGGACTGAAGCTTTCTTT. Residues: CASSPGGTEAFF.

This clone was counted only a few times. The chain carries TRBV5-1 and TRBJ1-1, with D perhaps matching TRBD1 (5 bases). Between the trimmed V and J ends, which lost 5 bases and 1 base, there was a span of 12 bases. CDR1 is SGHRS and CDR2 is YFSETQ in the germline V gene. The CDR3 has 14 amino acids. The CDR3 sequence: CASRFGGGNTEAFF. CDR3 DNA sequence: TGCGCCAGCAGATTTGGGGGAGGGAACACTGAAGCTTTCTTT.

This chain's CDR3 is CASSGDTDTQYF. The CDR3, as DNA: TGTGCCAGCTCCGGGGACACAGATACGCAGTATTTT. The chain carries TRBV6-5 and TRBJ2-3, with TRBD2 as a possible D gene (5 bases). CDR3 length: 12 residues. The ends were cut back, 8 bases at V and 2 bases at J, with 8 bases in the middle. The germline V gene encodes CDR1 MNHEY and CDR2 SVGAGI.

The count of this clone is one. The V gene is TRBV4-3, the J gene TRBJ1-5; D might be TRBD1 (6 bases). The germline V gene has CDR1 LGHNA and CDR2 YSLEER. The CDR3 spans 15 residues. V was cut by 0 bases and J by 5 bases, with 11 bases left in between. The CDR3 DNA follows: TGCGCCAGCAGCCAAGATCGGTCAGGGGATCAGCCCCAGCATTTT. As protein: CASSQDRSGDQPQHF.

A few counts support this clone. The chain has TRBV19 and TRBJ2-5; 10 bases map to TRBD1. CDR1 is LNHDA, CDR2 SQIVND, per germline (reference sequence). CDR3 length: 14 amino acids. V was clipped by 7 bases and J by 5 bases; unmatched bases: 7. The CDR3, as DNA: TGTGCCAGTACCCTTAGACAGGGGGCGGAGACCCAGTACTTC. Protein product: CASTLRQGAETQYF.

This chain uses TRBV6-5 with TRBJ2-7; 11 nucleotides line up with TRBD1. Germline assignment: CDR1 MNHEY and CDR2 SVGAGI. The CDR3 totals 16 residues. With V trimmed by 0 bases and J by 1 base, 2 bases remained unmatched. The CDR3 nucleotides read TGTGCCAGCAGTTACTCTGGGACAGGGGGTTCCTACGAGCAGTACTTC. Encoded protein: CASSYSGTGGSYEQYF.

The chain recombines TRBV29-1 with TRBJ2-7, with a possible D match to TRBD1 (5 bases). The CDR3 has 13 residues. V lost 7 bases and J 6 bases, leaving 19 bases between the germline ends. Looked up from germline, CDR1 is SQVTM and CDR2 is ANQGSEA. CDR3 in amino acids: CSAAREMGSEQYF. The CDR3 DNA sequence: TGCAGCGCCGCCAGGGAAATGGGAAGCGAGCAGTACTTC.

The count of this clone is one. The chain has TRBV2 and TRBJ2-3; 11 nucleotides line up with TRBD2. Germline CDR1 is SNHLY and CDR2 is FYNNEI. This CDR3 is built from 16 residues. With 1 base clipped from V and 3 bases from J, the junction kept 3 bases outside the gene matches. The CDR3 region has the DNA TGTGCCAGCAGTGAAGTCCGACTAGCGGGGACAGATACGCAGTATTTT. Translating gives CASSEVRLAGTDTQYF.

The V and J genes are TRBV7-2 and TRBJ2-5; TRBD1 matches 8 bases. Germline V gene sequence: CDR1 SGHTA, CDR2 FQGNSA. V lost 5 bases and J lost 5; bases outside the gene matches: 10. This CDR3 comprises 15 residues. The CDR3 DNA follows: TGTGCCAGCAGCCCAGGCGGCAGGGGGCTGGAGACCCAGTACTTC. This codes for CASSPGGRGLETQYF.

This chain connects TRBV27 to TRBJ2-2; tentatively, D is TRBD2 (6 bases). The CDR3 extends over 17 amino acids. Per germline, CDR1 MNHEY and CDR2 SMNVEV (reference sequence). The V end lost 1 base, the J end lost 2 bases, and 14 bases lay between the germline ends. The CDR3 sequence is CASSLFSGGVNTGELFF. The CDR3 DNA reads as TGTGCCAGCAGTTTATTCTCGGGCGGGGTCAACACCGGGGAGCTGTTTTTT.

The V call is TRBV7-8, the J call TRBJ2-3, with 12 bases aligning to TRBD2. Germline V gene lookup returns CDR1 SGHVS and CDR2 FQNEAQ. The CDR3 contains 19 residues. With 4 bases clipped from V and 1 base from J, the junction kept 12 bases outside the gene matches. As DNA, the CDR3 is TGTGCCAGCAGCTCCCGAGGCCTAGCGGGGGGGCAGGGCACAGATACGCAGTATTTT. This sequence encodes CASSSRGLAGGQGTDTQYF.

The CDR3 region has the DNA TGTGCCAGCAGCCCTTCTAGCGGCCGAGGAGCCTACGAGCAGTACTTC. The encoded protein is CASSPSSGRGAYEQYF. The V gene is TRBV9, the J gene TRBJ2-7; 7 nucleotides align to TRBD2. CDR3 length: 16 residues. Germline-derived CDR1 and CDR2 are SGDLS and YYNGEE. With 4 bases clipped from V and 2 bases from J, the junction kept 12 bases outside the gene matches.

CDR3 protein: CASSSTDGATNEKLFF. The CDR3 DNA reads as TGTGCCAGCAGCTCAACGGACGGAGCAACTAATGAAAAACTGTTTTTT. The gene calls are TRBV11-2 and TRBJ1-4, with D unresolved. Germline V gives CDR1 SGHAT, CDR2 FQNNGV. This CDR3 is built from 16 residues. V was shortened by 4 bases and J by 0 bases, with 12 bases between the two germline ends.

The V gene is TRBV4-3, the J gene TRBJ1-2, with D unclear. The CDR3 totals 14 residues. The germline CDR1 and CDR2 sequences are LGHNA and YSLEER. Trimming cost V 1 base and J 3 bases, with 9 bases left between them. This CDR3 reads CASSQGADHYGYTF. DNA for the CDR3: TGCGCCAGCAGCCAAGGTGCCGACCACTATGGCTACACCTTC.

The genes are TRBV27 and TRBJ2-2; 7 bases are shared with TRBD1. V shed 6 bases, J shed 0 bases, and the junction held 4 bases outside the gene matches. CDR3 length equals 15 residues. Germline V CDR1 and CDR2: MNHEY, SMNVEV (reference sequence). The CDR3 DNA is TGTGCCAGCAGGCCCGGGACAGCGAACACCGGGGAGCTGTTTTTT. Protein product: CASRPGTANTGELFF.

The chain links TRBV6-5 to TRBJ2-7; 7 nucleotides line up with TRBD2. CDR1 is MNHEY, CDR2 SVGAGI, per germline. The CDR3 sequence is 14 residues long. Unmatched junction bases numbered 6, after V lost 5 bases and J lost 2 bases. CDR3 bases: TGTGCCAGCAGTCAGACTAGCTTCCCCTACGAGCAGTACTTC. Translating gives CASSQTSFPYEQYF.

This chain uses TRBV7-8 with TRBJ2-2, with 9 bases lining up with TRBD2. CDR3 length equals 15 residues. Germline V lookup: CDR1 SGHVS, CDR2 FQNEAQ. V gave up 4 bases and J gave up 6 bases; unmatched junction bases: 6. The CDR3 protein is CASSSGLASSGELFF. The CDR3 DNA reads TGTGCCAGCAGCTCGGGACTAGCCTCCTCCGGGGAGCTGTTTTTT.

V usage is TRBV6-1 and J usage is TRBJ2-7; no definite D call. The CDR3 length is 13 residues. Trimming removed 0 bases from V and 4 bases from J, with 7 bases in between. The germline V gene encodes CDR1 MNHNS and CDR2 SASEGT. CDR3 in amino acids: CASSEATAYEQYF. The CDR3 bases are TGTGCCAGCAGTGAAGCGACCGCATACGAGCAGTACTTC.

This rearrangement joins TRBV5-6 to TRBJ2-5, with D possibly TRBD2 on 5 matching bases. Trimming stripped 3 bases from V and 2 bases from J, with 14 bases between. The CDR3 extends over 15 amino acids. Germline lookup yields CDR1 SGHDT and CDR2 YYEEEE. For the CDR3, the DNA is TGTGCCAGCAGCTCCGCCGGGATAGATCAAGAGACCCAGTACTTC. Protein sequence: CASSSAGIDQETQYF.

This clone has just a few counts. The genes are TRBV4-1 and TRBJ1-6; TRBD1 might be the D (6 bases). CDR1 is MGHRA, CDR2 YSYEKL, per germline. The CDR3 is 16 amino acids. V lost 0 bases and J 7 bases, leaving 13 bases between the germline ends. Here the CDR3 reads CASSQDTGARNSPLHF. CDR3 in DNA: TGCGCCAGCAGCCAAGATACGGGGGCCAGGAATTCACCCCTCCACTTT.

V usage is TRBV28 and J usage is TRBJ1-1, with 7 bases matching TRBD1. V lost 3 bases, J lost 3 bases, and 7 bases stayed unmatched. The CDR3 spans 15 residues. The germline gives CDR1 MDHEN, CDR2 SYDVKM. The DNA for the CDR3 is TGTGCCAGCAGTTTTACTAGGGGGCTGGACACTGAAGCTTTCTTT. Its translation: CASSFTRGLDTEAFF. Combining the CDR3 with reference TRBV28 and TRBJ1-1 gives the whole variable domain DVKVTQSSRYLVKRTGEKVFLECVQDMDHENMFWYRQDPGLGLRLIYFSYDVKMKEKGDIPEGYSVSREKKERFSLILESASTNQTSMYLCASSFTRGLDTEAFFGQGTRLTVV.

This clone counts as medium-sized (0.01 to 0.1%). This chain connects TRBV5-5 to TRBJ1-1; D is uncertain. V was cut by 3 bases and J by 2 bases, with 14 bases left in between. The CDR3 is 15 residues long. CDR1 is SGHKS and CDR2 is YYEKEE in the germline V gene (reference sequence). The CDR3 sequence is CASSSLSQVNTEAFF. CDR3 nucleotide sequence: TGTGCCAGCAGCTCTCTATCACAAGTAAACACTGAAGCTTTCTTT.

The chain combines TRBV4-1 with TRBJ2-7, with a weak D call TRBD2 (6 bases). V lost 5 bases, J lost 0 bases, and 17 bases lay in between. Germline lookup yields CDR1 MGHRA and CDR2 YSYEKL. The CDR3 has 16 amino acids. The chain's CDR3 is CASSYDRVGGSYEQYF. As DNA, the CDR3 is TGCGCCAGCAGCTACGATCGGGTGGGGGGCTCCTACGAGCAGTACTTC.